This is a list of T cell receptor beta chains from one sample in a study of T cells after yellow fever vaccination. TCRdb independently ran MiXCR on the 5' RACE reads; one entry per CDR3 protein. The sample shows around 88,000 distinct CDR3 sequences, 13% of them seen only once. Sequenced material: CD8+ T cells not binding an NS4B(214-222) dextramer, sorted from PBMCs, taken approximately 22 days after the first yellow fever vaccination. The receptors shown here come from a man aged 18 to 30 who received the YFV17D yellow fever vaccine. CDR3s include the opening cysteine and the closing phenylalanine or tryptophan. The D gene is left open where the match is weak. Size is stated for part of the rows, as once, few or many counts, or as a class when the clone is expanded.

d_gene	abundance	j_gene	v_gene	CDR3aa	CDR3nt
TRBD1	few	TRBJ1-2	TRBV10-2	CASSPGQGGYGYTF	TGCGCCAGCAGCCCCGGACAGGGAGGCTATGGCTACACCTTC
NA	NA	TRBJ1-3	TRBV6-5	CASSYGGEKGNTIYF	TGTGCCAGCAGTTACGGAGGGGAAAAGGGAAACACCATATATTTT
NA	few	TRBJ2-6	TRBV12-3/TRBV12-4	CASTEGDSGANVLTF	TGTGCCAGCACCGAGGGGGACTCTGGGGCCAACGTCCTGACTTTC
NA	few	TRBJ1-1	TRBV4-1	CASSLGGPAFF	TGCGCCAGCAGCCTGGGGGGACCCGCTTTCTTT
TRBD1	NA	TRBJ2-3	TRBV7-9	CAREGGNTDTQYF	TGTGCCAGGGAAGGGGGCAACACAGATACGCAGTATTTT
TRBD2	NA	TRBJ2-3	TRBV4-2	CASSLGTSGGSRTDTQYF	TGTGCCAGCAGCCTGGGGACTAGCGGGGGGTCCCGCACAGATACGCAGTATTTT
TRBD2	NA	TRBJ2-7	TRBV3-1	CASSQDTSGTYEQYF	TGTGCCAGCAGCCAAGATACTAGCGGAACCTACGAGCAGTACTTC
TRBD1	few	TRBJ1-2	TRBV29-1	CSVERQGPPNYGYTF	TGCAGCGTTGAAAGACAGGGCCCACCCAACTATGGCTACACCTTC
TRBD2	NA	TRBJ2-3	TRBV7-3	CASSLGLAGGRYPDTQYF	TGTGCCAGCAGCCTTGGACTAGCGGGGGGCCGATATCCAGATACGCAGTATTTT
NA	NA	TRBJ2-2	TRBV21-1	CASRDRGHDTGELFF	TGTGCCAGCCGGGACAGGGGGCATGACACCGGGGAGCTGTTTTTT
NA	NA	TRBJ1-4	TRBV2	CASSPDLSSEKLFF	TGTGCCAGCAGTCCTGACCTCTCCAGTGAAAAACTGTTTTTT
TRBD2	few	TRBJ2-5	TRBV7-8	CASSLGSSGGEETQYF	TGTGCCAGCAGCTTAGGGTCCAGCGGGGGGGAAGAGACCCAGTACTTC
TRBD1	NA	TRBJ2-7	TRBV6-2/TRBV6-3	CASSYTGVYEQYF	TGTGCCAGCAGTTACACAGGGGTCTACGAGCAGTACTTC
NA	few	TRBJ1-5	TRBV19	CASSISSSTYQPQHF	TGTGCCAGTAGTATCTCCTCTTCCACTTATCAGCCCCAGCATTTT
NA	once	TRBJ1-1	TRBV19	CASSERGTEAFF	TGTGCCAGTAGTGAGAGGGGCACTGAAGCTTTCTTT
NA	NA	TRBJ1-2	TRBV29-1	CSVRPWLSGNSGYTF	TGCAGCGTTCGGCCTTGGTTGTCAGGGAACTCGGGCTACACCTTC
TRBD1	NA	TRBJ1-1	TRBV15	CATSGDRGNTEAFF	TGTGCCACCAGCGGAGACAGGGGAAACACTGAAGCTTTCTTT
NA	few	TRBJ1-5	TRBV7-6	CASSQTENQPQHF	TGTGCCAGCAGTCAAACGGAAAATCAGCCCCAGCATTTT
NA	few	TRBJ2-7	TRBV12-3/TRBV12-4	CASEEGLRGEQYF	TGTGCCAGCGAGGAAGGGCTTAGAGGCGAGCAGTACTTC
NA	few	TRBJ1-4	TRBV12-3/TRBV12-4	CASSLEDSEKLFF	TGTGCCAGCAGTTTAGAGGACAGTGAAAAACTGTTTTTT
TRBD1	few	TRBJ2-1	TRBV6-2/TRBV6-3	CASSFIRTGNIRDSYNEQFF	TGTGCCAGCAGTTTCATCCGGACAGGGAACATAAGGGACTCCTACAATGAGCAGTTCTTC
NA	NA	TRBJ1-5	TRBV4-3	CASSHRTGNNQPQHF	TGCGCCAGCAGCCATAGAACAGGTAACAATCAGCCCCAGCATTTT
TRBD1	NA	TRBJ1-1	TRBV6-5	CASSLGQEKAFF	TGTGCCAGCAGTTTGGGACAGGAGAAAGCTTTCTTT
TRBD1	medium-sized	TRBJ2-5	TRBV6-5	CASSYDRGETQYF	TGTGCCAGCAGTTACGACAGGGGTGAGACCCAGTACTTC
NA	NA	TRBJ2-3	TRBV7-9	CASSLAVHTQYF	TGTGCCAGCAGCTTAGCGGTGCATACGCAGTATTTT
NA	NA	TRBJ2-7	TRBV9	CASSVVGQGGGEQYF	TGTGCCAGCAGCGTAGTGGGGCAGGGAGGTGGCGAGCAGTACTTC
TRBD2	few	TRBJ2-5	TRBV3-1	CASKDERETQETQYF	TGTGCCAGCAAAGATGAGCGGGAGACCCAAGAGACCCAGTACTTC
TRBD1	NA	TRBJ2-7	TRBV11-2	CASSLWQGAEQYF	TGTGCCAGCAGCTTGTGGCAGGGGGCCGAGCAGTACTTC
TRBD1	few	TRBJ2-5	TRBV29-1	CSVEQGANSQETQYF	TGCAGCGTCGAGCAGGGGGCAAATTCCCAAGAGACCCAGTACTTC
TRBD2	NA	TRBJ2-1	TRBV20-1	CSASRPGGLAGSHSYNEQFF	TGCAGTGCTAGTCGACCAGGGGGACTAGCGGGGTCCCACTCCTACAATGAGCAGTTCTTC
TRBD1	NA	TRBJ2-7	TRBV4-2	CASSQETGGSSYEQYF	TGTGCCAGCAGCCAGGAGACAGGGGGCTCATCGTACGAGCAGTACTTC
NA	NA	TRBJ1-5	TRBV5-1	CASSLAYNQPQHF	TGCGCCAGCAGCTTGGCCTACAATCAGCCCCAGCATTTT
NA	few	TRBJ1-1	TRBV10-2	CASSGGAVAFF	TGCGCCAGCAGTGGGGGGGCAGTGGCTTTCTTT
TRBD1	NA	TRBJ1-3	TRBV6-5	CASSYSGTGLNGNTIYF	TGTGCCAGCAGTTATTCCGGGACAGGGCTCAATGGAAACACCATATATTTT
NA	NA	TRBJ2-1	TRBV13	CASSLARGGPNEQFF	TGTGCCAGCAGCTTAGCCAGGGGAGGACCCAATGAGCAGTTCTTC
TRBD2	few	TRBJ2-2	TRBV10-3	CAISGTSGGRNTGELFF	TGTGCCATCAGTGGGACTAGCGGGGGTAGAAACACCGGGGAGCTGTTTTTT
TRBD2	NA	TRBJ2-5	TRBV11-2	CASSLAGATQYF	TGTGCCAGCAGCCTAGCGGGGGCGACCCAGTACTTC
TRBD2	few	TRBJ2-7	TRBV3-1	CASSQVSGGSNEQYF	TGTGCCAGCAGCCAAGTTAGCGGGGGATCGAATGAGCAGTACTTC
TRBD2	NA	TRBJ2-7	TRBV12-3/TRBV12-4	CASQRGGLEQYF	TGTGCCAGTCAGCGGGGGGGCCTCGAGCAGTACTTC
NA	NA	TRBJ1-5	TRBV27	CASSLWAGRQPQHF	TGTGCCAGCAGTTTATGGGCAGGGCGTCAGCCCCAGCATTTT
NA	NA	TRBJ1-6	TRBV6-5	CASSYNTILDSPLHF	TGTGCCAGCAGTTACAATACCATTCTCGATTCACCCCTCCACTTT
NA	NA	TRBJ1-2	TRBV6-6	CASSYPNYGYTF	TGTGCCAGCAGTTACCCGAACTATGGCTACACCTTC
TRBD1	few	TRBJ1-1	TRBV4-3	CASSHLDRITEAFF	TGCGCCAGCAGCCATTTGGACAGGATCACTGAAGCTTTCTTT
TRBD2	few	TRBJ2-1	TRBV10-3	CAISEGSGGLQFF	TGTGCCATCAGTGAAGGTAGCGGGGGCTTGCAGTTCTTC
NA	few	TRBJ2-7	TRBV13	CASSFRGVTYEQYF	TGTGCCAGCAGCTTCAGGGGAGTCACCTACGAGCAGTACTTC